One sample yielded the 26 T cell receptor beta chains listed below, sequenced in a study of PD-1 blockade in classical Hodgkin lymphoma. The assay was immunoSEQ multiplex PCR, and TCRdb's table has in-frame clones only and misses some. This table holds about 40,000 clones, about nine tenths found once. Patients all relapsed after autologous stem cell transplantation, and there was variation in brentuximab vedotin exposure. The specimen was peripheral blood mononuclear cells (PBMCs), collected at baseline. The receptor set was obtained from a human donor with classical Hodgkin lymphoma.

Only one count was recorded for this clone. The V and J genes are TRBV30 and TRBJ1-1; D unresolved. V shed 1 base and J shed 2 bases, with 11 bases lying between them. The CDR3 spans 14 residues. CDR1 and CDR2 from the germline V gene are GTSNPN and SVGIG (reference sequence). The CDR3 DNA reads TGTGCCTGGAGTGCTAGGACGGCTAACACTGAAGCTTTCTTT. Translated, it gives CAWSARTANTEAFF.

The chain joins TRBV18 to TRBJ1-5; no clear D. Germline V gene data show CDR1 as KGHSH and CDR2 as LQKENI. V was clipped by 2 bases and J by 1 base, with 9 bases between them. The CDR3 has 15 amino acids. The CDR3 loop reads CASSPSIGSNQPQHF. The CDR3 DNA sequence: TGTGCCAGCTCACCAAGTATCGGGAGCAATCAGCCCCAGCATTTT.

The V and J genes are TRBV13 and TRBJ2-6; TRBD1 aligns across 8 bases. V lost 7 bases to trimming and J lost 0 bases; unmatched junction nucleotides: 11. CDR3 length: 18 residues. The germline CDR1 and CDR2 sequences are PRHDT and FYEKMQ (reference sequence). The CDR3 region is CASTDRDRSYSGANVLTF. The CDR3 region has the DNA TGTGCCAGCACCGACCGGGACAGGAGCTACTCTGGGGCCAACGTCCTGACTTTC. The full variable domain, in which reference TRBV13 and TRBJ2-6 provide the parts outside the CDR3, is AAGVIQSPRHLIKEKRETATLKCYPIPRHDTVYWYQQGPGQDPQFLISFYEKMQSDKGSIPDRFSAQQFSDYHSELNMSSLELGDSALYFCASTDRDRSYSGANVLTFGAGSRLTVL.

This sequence joins TRBV11-2 and TRBJ2-7; D tentatively fits TRBD1 or TRBD2 (5 bases each). The CDR3 sequence is 15 residues long. Germline V gene lookup returns CDR1 SGHAT and CDR2 FQNNGV. Trimming cost V 3 bases and J 3 bases, with 15 bases left between them. CDR3 sequence reads: CASSLSSGTVYEQYF. Written as DNA, the CDR3 is TGTGCCAGCAGCTTGTCCTCCGGGACGGTCTACGAGCAGTACTTC.

The chain employs TRBV6-5 and TRBJ2-7; D is perhaps TRBD2 (5 bases). Trimming stripped 0 bases from V and 2 bases from J, with 11 bases between. The CDR3 contains 15 residues. Germline values: CDR1 MNHEY, CDR2 SVGAGI. The CDR3 loop reads CASSYSRGDPYEQYF. CDR3 DNA: TGTGCCAGCAGTTACTCACGGGGTGATCCCTACGAGCAGTACTTC.

The CDR3 DNA sequence: TGTGCCAGCTCACCAGGCCATCAGGCTGAAGCTTTCTTT. Its translation: CASSPGHQAEAFF. The rearrangement links TRBV18 to TRBJ1-1; D ambiguous. This CDR3 has 13 amino acids. Germline CDR1 and CDR2: KGHSH and LQKENI. Trimming left V 2 bases short and J 6 bases short, with 10 bases between.

This clone was observed once. CDR3 sequence: CASSYDTNQPQHF. Here the CDR3 DNA reads TGTGCCAGCAGTTACGACACTAATCAGCCCCAGCATTTT. The V call is TRBV6-5, the J call TRBJ1-5; D call uncertain. V was clipped by 2 bases and J by 4 bases, with 6 bases between them. The V gene's germline CDR1 is MNHEY and CDR2 SVGAGI. The CDR3 contains 13 residues.

The chain couples TRBV5-1 to TRBJ1-2, with D hard to call. The CDR3 runs 14 residues. The V end lost 0 bases, the J end lost 6 bases, and 12 bases lay between the germline ends. Germline V gene data show CDR1 as SGHRS and CDR2 as YFSETQ. In DNA form, the CDR3 reads TGCGCCAGCAGCTTGGATGCGGGCCGTGATGGCTACACCTTC. This encodes CASSLDAGRDGYTF.

This clone is a singleton in its sample. The rearrangement joins TRBV9 to TRBJ2-1, with 12 positions matching TRBD1. Per germline, CDR1 SGDLS and CDR2 YYNGEE. This CDR3 contains 17 residues. The junction had 7 bases not matched to a gene; V was cut back by 4 bases and J by 2 bases. The CDR3 sequence is CASSPRGDRGPYNEQFF. Here the CDR3 DNA reads TGTGCCAGCAGCCCACGCGGGGACAGGGGGCCCTACAATGAGCAGTTCTTC.

The V and J genes are TRBV19 and TRBJ2-7; 8 nucleotides line up with TRBD1. The germline gives CDR1 LNHDA, CDR2 SQIVND (reference sequence). V trimming: 3 bases; J trimming: 5 bases; junction bases outside the gene matches: 6. The CDR3 sequence is 14 residues long. The CDR3 coding sequence is TGTGCCAGTAGTATGTCCAGGGGGCCACACGAGCAGTACTTC. This sequence encodes CASSMSRGPHEQYF.

The chain employs TRBV29-1 and TRBJ1-5, with a weak D call TRBD1 (6 bases). CDR3 length equals 14 residues. Trimming took off 7 bases at V and 4 bases at J, with 17 bases between the two ends. The germline CDR1 and CDR2 sequences are SQVTM and ANQGSEA. The CDR3 protein is CSAIADSLNQPQHF. CDR3 bases: TGCAGCGCCATTGCGGACAGCTTAAATCAGCCCCAGCATTTT.

The chain is built from TRBV9 and TRBJ1-3; D gene unclear. V was shortened by 4 bases and J by 0 bases, with 17 bases between the two germline ends. The CDR3 is made up of 17 amino acids. The germline gives CDR1 SGDLS, CDR2 YYNGEE. CDR3 residues: CASSHHGEDPSGNTIYF. The DNA of the CDR3 is TGTGCCAGCAGCCACCATGGGGAGGACCCCTCTGGAAACACCATATATTTT.

This chain links TRBV5-4 with TRBJ2-2; D not resolved. Germline V CDR1 and CDR2: SGHNT, YYREEE (reference sequence). The CDR3 spans 15 residues. Trimming cost V 4 bases and J 4 bases, with 14 bases left between them. The CDR3 nucleotides are TGTGCCAGCAGCCTCGACACCCGAAGCACCGGGGAGCTGTTTTTT. Translated: CASSLDTRSTGELFF.

The sample holds one count of this clone. The V and J genes are TRBV11-3 and TRBJ2-1, with D tentatively TRBD1 (6 bases). With 5 bases removed from V and 6 bases from J, the gap between germline ends came to 8 bases. The CDR3 is 12 residues long. CDR1 is SGHNT and CDR2 is YENEEA in the germline V gene. The CDR3 DNA reads TGTGCCAGCAGCCTACAGGGCAATGAGCAGTTCTTC. Its translation: CASSLQGNEQFF.

V is TRBV7-3 and J is TRBJ2-2, with 8 nucleotides matching TRBD1. The CDR3 extends over 15 amino acids. Losses at the gene ends were 5 bases for V and 5 bases for J; bases not matched to a gene: 7. The germline V gene encodes CDR1 SGHTA and CDR2 FQGTGA. The CDR3 loop reads CASSHRTGRTGELFF. The DNA of the CDR3 is TGTGCCAGCAGCCACCGGACAGGGAGAACCGGGGAGCTGTTTTTT. The full variable domain, with the rest looked up from reference TRBV7-3 and TRBJ2-2, is GAGVSQTPSNKVTEKGKYVELRCDPISGHTALYWYRQSLGQGPEFLIYFQGTGAADDSGLPNDRFFAVRPEGSVSTLKIQRTERGDSAVYLCASSHRTGRTGELFFGEGSRLTVL.

This sequence joins TRBV5-8 and TRBJ2-1; D is unclear. This CDR3 has 15 amino acids. Trimming stripped 0 bases from V and 0 bases from J, with 7 bases between. Germline V gene data show CDR1 as SGHTS and CDR2 as YDEGEE. The CDR3 DNA follows: TGTGCCAGCAGCTTGGGGCCAAGCTCCTACAATGAGCAGTTCTTC. It codes for CASSLGPSSYNEQFF.

The chain uses TRBV9 and TRBJ1-1; D may be TRBD1 (6 bases). Trimming pared 0 bases from V and 8 bases from J, leaving 14 bases between. This CDR3 has 14 residues. The germline gives CDR1 SGDLS, CDR2 YYNGEE. The CDR3 nucleotides are TGTGCCAGCAGCGTAGAGTCTCAGAGGGGGGAAGCTTTCTTT. Translation gives CASSVESQRGEAFF. Full variable domain (outside the CDR3, taken from reference TRBV9 and TRBJ1-1): DSGVTQTPKHLITATGQRVTLRCSPRSGDLSVYWYQQSLDQGLQFLIQYYNGEERAKGNILERFSAQQFPDLHSELNLSSLELGDSALYFCASSVESQRGEAFFGQGTRLTVV.

V usage is TRBV5-4 and J usage is TRBJ2-1, with TRBD2 identical over 8 bases. Trimming took 4 bases from V and 0 from J; bases not matched to a gene: 15. There are 19 residues in the CDR3. The germline V gene has CDR1 SGHNT and CDR2 YYREEE (reference sequence). The CDR3 loop reads CASSPPLAGSLSSYNEQFF. CDR3 nucleotide sequence: TGTGCCAGCAGCCCGCCTCTAGCGGGTTCCTTAAGCTCCTACAATGAGCAGTTCTTC.

The chain has TRBV2 and TRBJ2-5; 9 bases align to TRBD1. The trim removed 3 bases at V and 3 bases at J, leaving 5 bases unmatched. Germline V CDR1 and CDR2: SNHLY, FYNNEI. This CDR3 is 15 amino acids long. This chain's CDR3 is CASSDPGTGKETQYF. CDR3 coding DNA: TGTGCCAGCAGTGACCCCGGGACAGGGAAAGAGACCCAGTACTTC.

The chain joins TRBV7-7 to TRBJ2-2; D is undetermined. The V end lost 5 bases, the J end lost 1 base, and 5 bases lay between the germline ends. Germline V gene sequence: CDR1 SSHAT, CDR2 FNYEAQ (reference sequence). CDR3 length equals 13 residues. The CDR3 loop is CASSPMNTGELFF. The CDR3 DNA reads TGTGCCAGCAGCCCAATGAACACCGGGGAGCTGTTTTTT.

The genes are TRBV7-9 and TRBJ2-1, with 8 nucleotides matching TRBD2. V shed 7 bases and J 10 bases; nucleotides not matched to a gene: 12. The CDR3 is 14 amino acids. CDR1 is SEHNR and CDR2 is FQNEAQ in the germline V gene (reference sequence). CDR3 nucleotide sequence: TGTGCCAGCAACCTAGGGCTAGCGGGCCGAGAGCAGTTCTTC. Its protein is CASNLGLAGREQFF. The full variable domain, in which reference TRBV7-9 and TRBJ2-1 provide the parts outside the CDR3, is DTGVSQNPRHKITKRGQNVTFRCDPISEHNRLYWYRQTLGQGPEFLTYFQNEAQLEKSRLLSDRFSAERPKGSFSTLEIQRTEQGDSAMYLCASNLGLAGREQFFGPGTRLTVL.

V usage is TRBV7-9 and J usage is TRBJ2-1, with 10 bases identical to TRBD2. CDR3 length: 19 residues. Per germline, CDR1 SEHNR and CDR2 FQNEAQ (reference sequence). J lost 4 bases, V lost 3 bases, and 15 bases had no gene match. CDR3 nucleotides: TGTGCCAGCAGCTTCCCGAGGGGTAGCGGGAGGTCTAGGTACAATGAGCAGTTCTTC. Its translation: CASSFPRGSGRSRYNEQFF.

The chain carries TRBV5-1 and TRBJ1-1; the D gene is possibly TRBD1 (6 bases). V was shortened by 2 bases and J by 5 bases, with 13 bases between the two germline ends. The CDR3 loop spans 14 amino acids. CDR1 is SGHRS and CDR2 is YFSETQ in the germline V gene. The chain's CDR3 is CASSFRGVGTEAFF. CDR3 nucleotides: TGCGCCAGCAGCTTCAGGGGAGTGGGGACTGAAGCTTTCTTT.

The chain carries TRBV21-1 and TRBJ2-5; the DNA was not compared with TRBD2, the D call given in the table. TRBV21-1 is a pseudogene. The length of the CDR3 is 17 residues. CDR3 loop: CASSPHNGGAPGETQYF. As DNA, the CDR3 is TGTGCCAGCAGCCCGCATAACGGGGGGGCTCCAGGGGAGACCCAGTACTTC.

As DNA, the CDR3 is TGTGCCAGCGGCCAGCGTCGGGTTTCTCAACCCTCTGGGGCCAACGTCCTGACTTTC. Translating it yields CASGQRRVSQPSGANVLTF. V gene TRBV7-9 combines with J gene TRBJ2-6; D uncertain. From germline, CDR1 is SEHNR and CDR2 FQNEAQ (reference sequence). V was pared by 8 bases and J by 0 bases, with 23 bases between. The CDR3 runs to 19 residues.

V and J are TRBV7-2 and TRBJ1-4; D ambiguous. Germline-derived CDR1 and CDR2 are SGHTA and FQGNSA. Trimming removed 2 bases from V and 0 bases from J, with 10 bases in between. The CDR3 consists of 16 residues. The CDR3 nucleotides read TGTGCCAGCAGCTTATTAGGGCGAACAACTAATGAAAAACTGTTTTTT. It is translated as CASSLLGRTTNEKLFF.